The T cell receptor beta chain under discussion was sequenced for a study of shared clonotypes between healthy human individuals (dated by TCRdb to between 2020 and 2021). At the level of the whole study: The cohort included three men and a couple of women between 18 and 49 years of age. Per donor, three plates each were used for CD4 naive and CD4 memory, two for CD8 naive, and one for CD8 memory. To estimate repertoire size and how much clonotype sharing occurs between individuals, the study deeply sequenced the blood TCR repertoires of roughly 5 healthy adults. Different laboratories and diverse techniques were used to prepare libraries and sequence TCR repertoires, to increase sequencing depth and limit assay-specific biases. Per donor, leukapheresis produced somewhere between about 0.94 and 8.9 billion PBMCs. Overall study outcomes, separate from this receptor: About 5% of naive CD4, 3.5% of naive CD8, roughly 2.5% of memory CD4, and 0.35% to 0.4% of memory CD8 clonotypes were shared across a handful of donors. Because the study included a small number of donors, the genetic and exposure-history diversity represented was limited. Based on pairwise subsampling, the degree of clonotype sharing among donors was expected to be affected by sequencing depth. Naive subsets generally had larger estimated clonotype richness than memory subsets. Only blood was sampled, and tissue TCR repertoires likely differ from those in blood. Incomplete sequencing was indicated by rarefaction of sorted-subset datasets, despite the large sequencing depth. Compared with non-shared clonotypes, clonotypes shared by all four sorted-subset donors had higher generation probabilities.

Remarks on this clone: Its recognized antigen is unknown. Base qualities are not provided; no much larger clone lies one nucleotide away. The same CDR3 also results from other DNA sequences found in this sample.

TCR CDR3 regions were amplified from genomic DNA by multiplex PCR using the deep immunoSEQ assay. Genomic DNA extracted from each cell subset was distributed evenly over all wells of several immunoSEQ 96-well plates, and each plate served as one replicate. For sorted subsets, about 0.2 ug genomic DNA, equal to 30,000 or so T cell genomes, was loaded into each replicate PCR. The purified libraries were quantified using a Qubit 3.0 fluorometer, sized with a Bioanalyzer 2100, and then quantified again using the KAPA Library Quantification kit. Each immunoSEQ 96-well plate was sequenced on its own single-read 150-cycle Illumina NextSeq 550 flow cell. The original methods were these. Because only junctional sequences without quality scores were contained in the immunoSEQ output, filtering matching that applied to full-length reads could not be performed. Sequences were annotated with PyIR, a Python wrapper for IgBLAST v1.9, and V/J genes and CDR3 were assigned using IMGT germline references. Reads with weak V/J assignments (E-value above 1e-6), missing CDR3, stop codons, out-of-frame junctions, or ambiguous translated residues were removed. V3J clonotypes were defined as sequences sharing the same inferred V gene, J gene, and CDR3 amino acid sequence. The percentage overlap between two repertoires was calculated by dividing the number of shared unique clonotypes by the size of the smaller repertoire. Richness of each repertoire was evaluated using RTK rarefaction, the Chao1 estimator, and Recon v2.1 estimates of unobserved clonotypes. OLGA was used to compute generation probabilities for all TCRbeta clonotypes that the gDNA method yielded from a few donors. TCRdb took over this immuneACCESS table, retaining in-frame rearrangements with V and J assigned. Such tables are incomplete; in checked studies, under half of the missing clones stem from an unresolved V gene, and the remainder is unexplained. The DNA was the basis for D and trimming; V, J and clone size are from that table. Within this sample are over 2 million clones, with 85% to 95% of them counted one time only. 0.1% to 0.15% of the sample is in the top ten clones.

Reading the germline V gene gives CDR1 SGHRS and CDR2 YFSETQ. V loses 0 bases, J loses 4 bases, and the germline ends lie 10 bases apart. The CDR3 runs 14 amino acids, cysteine and phenylalanine included. Only the CDR3 DNA is retained, 42 bases long and in frame from the first base. The donors were healthy, HIV-negative adults who had no recently reported acute infections or vaccinations. All donors were Caucasian adults living in Nashville, Tennessee, USA. CD4+ T cells were enriched by magnetic negative selection; naive cells were then positively selected on CD45RA, and the negative fraction formed the memory subset. Blood was obtained by leukapheresis, after which PBMCs were separated by Ficoll-Histopaque density gradient centrifugation and cryopreserved in liquid nitrogen vapor phase. Purity and quantity of every magnetically sorted T cell population were checked by analytical flow cytometry. Each sorted fraction had its genomic DNA isolated and then quantified by UV absorbance on a Nanodrop 2000c.

Material for sequencing was naive CD4+ T cells sorted from blood. What this sample's cell subset or site label stands for: CD45RA+ positively selected. The chain is made from TRBV5-1 and TRBJ2-5, with no confident D gene call. This receptor was identified in a young man in good health. The DNA sequence follows: TGCGCCAGCAGCTTGGTCGGAATCGCAGAGACCCAGTACTTC. Translated, it gives CASSLVGIAETQYF.